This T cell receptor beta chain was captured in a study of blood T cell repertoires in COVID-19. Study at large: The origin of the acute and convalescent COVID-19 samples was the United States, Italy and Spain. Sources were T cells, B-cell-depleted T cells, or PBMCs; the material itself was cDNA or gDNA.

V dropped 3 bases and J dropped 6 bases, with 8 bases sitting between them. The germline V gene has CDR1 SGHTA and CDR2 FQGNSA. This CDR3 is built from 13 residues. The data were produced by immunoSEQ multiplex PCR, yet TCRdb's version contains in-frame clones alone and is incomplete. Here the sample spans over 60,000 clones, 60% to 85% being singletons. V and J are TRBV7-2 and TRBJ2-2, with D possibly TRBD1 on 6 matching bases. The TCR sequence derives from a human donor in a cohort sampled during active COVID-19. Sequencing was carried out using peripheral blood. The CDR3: CASSLGAPGELFF. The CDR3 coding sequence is TGTGCCAGCAGCTTGGGGGCTCCCGGGGAGCTGTTTTTT.